This TCR beta chain was observed in a study of T-cell reconstitution after alpha-beta-depleted transplantation in children. Germline CDR1 and CDR2: SGHRS and YFSETQ. This CDR3 is built from 15 residues. The ends were cut back, 2 bases at V and 3 bases at J, with 14 bases in the middle. This sample's TCRbeta library carried unique molecular identifier barcodes. One entry per CDR3 protein, called by TCRdb with MiXCR from the PCR reads. The sample has 20,000 to 25,000 distinct CDR3 sequences, 9.5% to 13% seen once. This clonotype was detected ten times or more. The V call is TRBV5-1, the J call TRBJ1-1, with D possibly TRBD1 on 5 matching bases. The clonotype comes from a human donor who donated a stem cell graft to a child with chronic granulomatous disease. The starting material was PBMCs from the stem cell graft donor, obtained from the stem cell graft. The CDR3 protein is CASSFKGRLDTEAFF. DNA for the CDR3: TGCGCCAGCAGCTTCAAGGGGCGCTTGGACACTGAAGCTTTCTTT.